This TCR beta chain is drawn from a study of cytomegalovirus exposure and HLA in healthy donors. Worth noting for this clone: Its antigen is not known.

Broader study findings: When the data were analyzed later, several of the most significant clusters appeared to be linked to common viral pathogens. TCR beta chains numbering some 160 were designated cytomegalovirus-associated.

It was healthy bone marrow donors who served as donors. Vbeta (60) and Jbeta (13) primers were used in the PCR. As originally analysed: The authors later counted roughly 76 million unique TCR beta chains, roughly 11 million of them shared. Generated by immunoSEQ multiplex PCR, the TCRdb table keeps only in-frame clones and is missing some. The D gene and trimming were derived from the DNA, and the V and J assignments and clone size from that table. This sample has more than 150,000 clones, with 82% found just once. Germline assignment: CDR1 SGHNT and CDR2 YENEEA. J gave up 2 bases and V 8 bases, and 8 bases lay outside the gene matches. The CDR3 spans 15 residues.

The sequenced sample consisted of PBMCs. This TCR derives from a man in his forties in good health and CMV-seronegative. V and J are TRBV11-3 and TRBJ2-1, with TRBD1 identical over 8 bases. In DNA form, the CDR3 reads TGTGCCAGCGGCGTAGACAGGGGTACCTACAATGAGCAGTTCTTC. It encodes CASGVDRGTYNEQFF.